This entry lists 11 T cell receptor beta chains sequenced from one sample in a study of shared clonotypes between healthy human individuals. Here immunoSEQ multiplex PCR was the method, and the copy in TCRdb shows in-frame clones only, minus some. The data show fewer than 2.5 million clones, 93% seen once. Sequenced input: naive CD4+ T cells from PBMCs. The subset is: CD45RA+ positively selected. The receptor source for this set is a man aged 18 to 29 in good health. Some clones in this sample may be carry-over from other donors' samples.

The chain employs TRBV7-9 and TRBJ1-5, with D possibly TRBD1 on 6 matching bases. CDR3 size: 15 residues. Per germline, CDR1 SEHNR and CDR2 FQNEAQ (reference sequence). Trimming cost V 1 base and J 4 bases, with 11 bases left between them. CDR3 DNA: TGTGCCAGCAGCTTAGTCGGGGGGCGGAATCAGCCCCAGCATTTT. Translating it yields CASSLVGGRNQPQHF.

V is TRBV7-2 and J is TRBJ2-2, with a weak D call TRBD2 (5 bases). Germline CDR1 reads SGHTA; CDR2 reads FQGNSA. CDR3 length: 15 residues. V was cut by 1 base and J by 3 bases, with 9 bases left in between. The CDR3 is CASSLDASYTGELFF. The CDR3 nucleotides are TGTGCCAGCAGCTTAGATGCTAGCTACACCGGGGAGCTGTTTTTT.

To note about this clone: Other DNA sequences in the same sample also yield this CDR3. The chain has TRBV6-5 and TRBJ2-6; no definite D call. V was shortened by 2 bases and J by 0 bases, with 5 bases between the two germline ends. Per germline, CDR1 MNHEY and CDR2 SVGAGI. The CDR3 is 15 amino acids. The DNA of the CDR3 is TGTGCCAGCAGTTACGATAGCTCTGGGGCCAACGTCCTGACTTTC. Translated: CASSYDSSGANVLTF.

CDR3 region: CAWSSGGIGNYGYTF. For the CDR3, the DNA is TGTGCCTGGAGTTCAGGGGGGATCGGGAACTATGGCTACACCTTC. The chain links TRBV30 to TRBJ1-2, with TRBD1 matching 7 bases. Germline-derived CDR1 and CDR2 are GTSNPN and SVGIG (reference sequence). The CDR3 runs 15 residues. After removal of 2 bases from V and 2 bases from J, the junction contained 8 bases not matched to a gene.

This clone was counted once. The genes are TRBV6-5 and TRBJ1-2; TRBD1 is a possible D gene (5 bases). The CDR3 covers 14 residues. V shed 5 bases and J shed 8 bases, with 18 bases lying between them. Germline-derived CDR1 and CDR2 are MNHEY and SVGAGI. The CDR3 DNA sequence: TGTGCCAGCAGTACGGACACCCCGAGGGGAGGCTACACCTTC. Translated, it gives CASSTDTPRGGYTF.

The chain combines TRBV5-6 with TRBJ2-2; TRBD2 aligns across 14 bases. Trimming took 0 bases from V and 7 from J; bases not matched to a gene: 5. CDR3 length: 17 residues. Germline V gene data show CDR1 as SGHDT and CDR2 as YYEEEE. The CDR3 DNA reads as TGTGCCAGCAGCTTGGCGGGACTAGCGGGAGAGGACGGGGAGCTGTTTTTT. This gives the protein CASSLAGLAGEDGELFF.

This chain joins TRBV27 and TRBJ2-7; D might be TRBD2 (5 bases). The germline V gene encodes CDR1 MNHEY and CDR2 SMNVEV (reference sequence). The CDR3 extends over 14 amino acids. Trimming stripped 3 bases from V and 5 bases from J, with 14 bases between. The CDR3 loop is CASSFSGNSHEQYF. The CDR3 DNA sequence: TGTGCCAGCAGTTTTTCGGGAAATTCCCACGAGCAGTACTTC.

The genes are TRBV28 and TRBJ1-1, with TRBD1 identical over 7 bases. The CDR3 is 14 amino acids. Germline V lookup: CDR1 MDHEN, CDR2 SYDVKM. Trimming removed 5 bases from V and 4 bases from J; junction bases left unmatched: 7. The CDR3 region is CASSLRGGRTEAFF. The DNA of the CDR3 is TGTGCCAGCAGTCTCAGGGGGGGTCGCACTGAAGCTTTCTTT.

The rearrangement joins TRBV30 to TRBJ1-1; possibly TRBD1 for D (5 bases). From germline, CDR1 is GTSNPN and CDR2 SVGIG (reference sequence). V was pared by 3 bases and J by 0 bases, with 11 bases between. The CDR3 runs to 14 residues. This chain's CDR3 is CAWRMGELNTEAFF. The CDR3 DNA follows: TGTGCCTGGAGGATGGGGGAACTGAACACTGAAGCTTTCTTT.

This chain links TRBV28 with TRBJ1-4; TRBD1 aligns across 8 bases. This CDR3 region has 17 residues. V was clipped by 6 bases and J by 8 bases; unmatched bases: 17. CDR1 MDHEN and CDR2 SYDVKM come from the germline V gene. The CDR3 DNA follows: TGTGCCAGCAGCGATACTGTGGGGCAGGGGGCGAGAGAAAAACTGTTTTTT. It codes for CASSDTVGQGAREKLFF. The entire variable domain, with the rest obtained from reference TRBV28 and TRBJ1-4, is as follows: DVKVTQSSRYLVKRTGEKVFLECVQDMDHENMFWYRQDPGLGLRLIYFSYDVKMKEKGDIPEGYSVSREKKERFSLILESASTNQTSMYLCASSDTVGQGAREKLFFGSGTQLSVL.

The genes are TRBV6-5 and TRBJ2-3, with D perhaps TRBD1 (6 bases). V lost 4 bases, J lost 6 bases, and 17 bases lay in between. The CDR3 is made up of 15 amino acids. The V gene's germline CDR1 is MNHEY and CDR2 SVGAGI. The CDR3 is CASSSRDTKRDTQYF. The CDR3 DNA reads TGTGCCAGCAGTTCCCGGGACACAAAGAGGGATACGCAGTATTTT.